This TCR beta chain was captured in a study of shared clonotypes between healthy human individuals. Across the study: Samples came from a couple of female and a few male donors aged 18 to 49.

The study's findings and limits: Among the subsets, naive ones generally showed larger estimated richness than memory ones.

Points on this clone: As yet, its antigen is unknown.

Some clones are missing from TCRdb's copy, which holds only in-frame ones; the method was immunoSEQ multiplex PCR. Altogether a few million clones are present, about 92% being singletons, with the ten largest covering around 0.15%. Donors comprised healthy HIV-negative adults lacking recent acute infections or vaccinations. Into CD45RA+ naive and CD45RA-negative memory subsets, the CD4+ cells were split. This clonotype was sampled from a man between 18 and 29 years old in good health. The sequencing sample was made of naive CD4+ T cells sorted from blood. Subset reported: CD45RA+ positively selected.

The DNA of the CDR3 is TGTGCCAGCACTACGCCGGACCCCAGCTCCTACAATGAGCAGTTCTTC. It is translated as CASTTPDPSSYNEQFF. The chain couples TRBV2 to TRBJ2-1, with D uncertain. V lost 7 bases to trimming and J lost 0 bases, with 16 bases between them. CDR1 SNHLY and CDR2 FYNNEI come from the germline V gene. The CDR3 spans 16 residues.